Listed here are 23 T cell receptor beta chains from one sample, sequenced in a study of blood T cells in healthy people across ages. With a J-beta primer mix and a sample-barcoded 5' primer, a second PCR ran 7 to 11 cycles. One entry per CDR3 protein, called by TCRdb with MiXCR from the 5' RACE reads. The table records about 680,000 distinct CDR3 sequences, 49% of them present only once. Input material: blood. The source is a woman in her sixties in good health.

The chain is built from TRBV11-3 and TRBJ2-7; 7 bases agree with TRBD1. CDR1 is SGHNT and CDR2 is YENEEA in the germline V gene. After removal of 5 bases from V and 6 bases from J, the junction contained 4 bases not matched to a gene. The CDR3 runs 12 residues. The CDR3 is CASSVRDSEQYF. In DNA form, the CDR3 reads TGTGCCAGCAGCGTCCGGGACAGCGAGCAGTACTTC.

The V gene is TRBV10-3, the J gene TRBJ2-7; possibly TRBD1 for D (6 bases). Between the trimmed V and J ends, which lost 2 bases and 0 bases, there was a span of 14 bases. Germline V gene data show CDR1 as ENHRY and CDR2 as SYGVKD. The CDR3 sequence is 16 residues long. CDR3 sequence reads: CAISEPDRSSSYEQYF. The CDR3 DNA follows: TGTGCCATCAGTGAGCCTGACAGGAGCTCCTCCTACGAGCAGTACTTC.

The chain combines TRBV20-1 with TRBJ1-2, with D possibly matching TRBD1 (5 bases). Germline CDR1 is DFQATT and CDR2 is SNEGSKA (reference sequence). V lost 6 bases and J 4 bases, leaving 15 bases between the germline ends. This CDR3 has 13 residues. Here the CDR3 DNA reads TGCAGTGCGACTCGGGGGGAGGGCTATGGCTACACCTTC. Residues: CSATRGEGYGYTF.

This chain connects TRBV25-1 to TRBJ2-3; D remains ambiguous. Germline CDR1 and CDR2: MGHDK and SYGVNS. This CDR3 has 16 amino acids. Trimming took off 0 bases at V and 0 bases at J, with 10 bases between the two ends. DNA of the CDR3: TGTGCCAGCAGTGAATATTTCAGCGACAGCACAGATACGCAGTATTTT. Its protein product is CASSEYFSDSTDTQYF.

This chain uses TRBV28 with TRBJ1-1; D is unclear. The V gene lost 6 bases and the J gene lost 0 bases, with 5 bases spanning the gap. The CDR3 spans 12 residues. CDR1 is MDHEN, CDR2 SYDVKM, per germline. The CDR3 spells CASREMNTEAFF. CDR3 coding DNA: TGTGCCAGCAGGGAGATGAACACTGAAGCTTTCTTT.

This rearrangement joins TRBV10-3 to TRBJ2-3; 8 nucleotides line up with TRBD2. CDR1 is ENHRY, CDR2 SYGVKD, per germline. J gave up 3 bases and V 0 bases, and 8 bases lay outside the gene matches. The CDR3 totals 17 residues. The chain's CDR3 is CAISESRLASITDTQYF. The CDR3 region has the DNA TGTGCCATCAGTGAGTCAAGACTAGCGTCAATTACAGATACGCAGTATTTT.

The chain employs TRBV7-2 and TRBJ2-4, with 7 bases matching TRBD1. Germline V gene lookup returns CDR1 SGHTA and CDR2 FQGNSA. This CDR3 has 12 residues. The trim removed 5 bases at V and 11 bases at J, leaving 6 bases unmatched. The CDR3 nucleotides read TGTGCCAGCAGCCCCCAAGACAGGGTTCAGTACTTC. Translation gives CASSPQDRVQYF.

This chain uses TRBV12-3 or TRBV12-4 with TRBJ1-1; D is ambiguous. The V gene lost 1 base and the J gene lost 7 bases, with 13 bases spanning the gap. The CDR3 consists of 14 residues. The CDR3 DNA reads TGTGCCAGCAGTTTAGGTGTGGGCCTCGATGAAGCTTTCTTT. It specifies CASSLGVGLDEAFF.

CDR3 DNA sequence: TGTGCCAGCAGTTTAGTGGACAAGGGACAGACCCAGTACTTC. Encoded protein: CASSLVDKGQTQYF. This rearrangement joins TRBV28 to TRBJ2-5; D tentatively fits TRBD1 or TRBD2 (5 bases each). CDR1 and CDR2 from the germline V gene are MDHEN and SYDVKM. The CDR3 consists of 14 residues. The germline V and J ends were trimmed by 2 bases and 6 bases, with 13 bases remaining between them.

This clonotype has more than one count but fewer than ten. The V call is TRBV30, the J call TRBJ2-4; either TRBD1 or TRBD2 may supply D (5 bases each). V was trimmed by 5 bases and J by 0 bases, leaving 8 bases between them. CDR3 length: 13 amino acids. CDR1 and CDR2 from the germline V gene are GTSNPN and SVGIG (reference sequence). The CDR3 protein is CAWGGLAKNIQYF. In DNA form, the CDR3 reads TGTGCCTGGGGGGGATTAGCCAAAAACATTCAGTACTTC.

The chain is built from TRBV29-1 and TRBJ1-5, with a tentative D call TRBD1 (6 bases). The germline CDR1 and CDR2 sequences are SQVTM and ANQGSEA. The CDR3 contains 12 residues. V was pared by 7 bases and J by 3 bases, with 10 bases between. The CDR3 sequence is CSAGQNNQPQHF. The DNA for the CDR3 is TGCAGCGCCGGACAGAACAATCAGCCCCAGCATTTT.

This chain links TRBV24-1 with TRBJ2-3, with 10 nucleotides matching TRBD1. The V gene's germline CDR1 is KGHDR and CDR2 SFDVKD. CDR3 length: 16 amino acids. The V segment lost 5 bases and the J segment 5 bases; nucleotides outside the gene matches: 9. The CDR3 region has the DNA TGTGCCACCAGTGGTCTACCGGGACAGGGGAAAGATACGCAGTATTTT. Its translation is CATSGLPGQGKDTQYF.

The rearrangement joins TRBV6-5 to TRBJ1-2, with D possibly TRBD1 on 5 matching bases. Trimming removed 5 bases from V and 8 bases from J, with 15 bases in between. The CDR3 is 13 amino acids. CDR1 is MNHEY, CDR2 SVGAGI, per germline. CDR3 protein: CASSDGAFGGYTF. The CDR3 DNA follows: TGTGCCAGCAGTGACGGGGCGTTCGGAGGCTACACCTTC.

This clonotype was detected only a few times. The chain recombines TRBV27 with TRBJ1-1, with no clear D. Trimming stripped 1 base from V and 5 bases from J, with 14 bases between. Germline CDR1 reads MNHEY; CDR2 reads SMNVEV (reference sequence). The CDR3 spans 15 residues. The CDR3 DNA sequence: TGTGCCAGCAGTTTATTTGGGAGGTCGAGAACTGAAGCTTTCTTT. Protein: CASSLFGRSRTEAFF.

V and J are TRBV29-1 and TRBJ2-1, with D hard to call. This CDR3 has 12 amino acids. V lost 3 bases to trimming and J lost 8 bases, with 11 bases between them. The germline CDR1 and CDR2 sequences are SQVTM and ANQGSEA. The DNA of the CDR3 is TGCAGCGTTGAGATGGGAAACGATGAGCAGTTCTTC. The encoded protein is CSVEMGNDEQFF.

The V and J genes are TRBV6-5 and TRBJ1-2; 8 bases match TRBD1. There are 14 residues in the CDR3. Trimming cost V 6 bases and J 3 bases; bases outside gene matches: 6. Germline lookup yields CDR1 MNHEY and CDR2 SVGAGI. CDR3 in DNA: TGTGCCAGCAGCAGAGGACAGGGCTACTATGGCTACACCTTC. It encodes CASSRGQGYYGYTF.

The V call is TRBV7-2, the J call TRBJ2-1; 8 bases map to TRBD1. The CDR3 sequence is 13 residues long. CDR1 is SGHTA and CDR2 is FQGNSA in the germline V gene. The ends lost 4 bases at V and 4 bases at J; junction bases unmatched: 0. The CDR3 loop reads CASSWTGYNEQFF. The CDR3 region has the DNA TGTGCCAGCAGCTGGACAGGGTACAATGAGCAGTTCTTC.

Remarks on this clonotype: A much larger clone lies one base from this, so it may be a read error. The chain couples TRBV6-5 to TRBJ2-2, with D possibly TRBD2 on 5 matching bases. The CDR3 extends over 17 amino acids. CDR1 and CDR2 (germline): MNHEY, SVGAGI. Trimming left V 0 bases short and J 5 bases short, with 16 bases between. The CDR3 is CASSYSEGRYLTGELFF. The CDR3 DNA reads as TGTGCCAGCAGTTACTCAGAGGGCCGGTATCTGACCGGGGAGCTGTTTTTT.

This clonotype was seen a handful of times. The V gene is TRBV29-1, the J gene TRBJ2-5; TRBD2 agrees at 10 bases. There are 13 residues in the CDR3. The germline CDR1 and CDR2 sequences are SQVTM and ANQGSEA. The ends lost 2 bases at V and 6 bases at J; junction bases unmatched: 3. The CDR3 coding sequence is TGCAGCGTTGAACCTAGCGGGAGTCAGACCCAGTACTTC. Residues: CSVEPSGSQTQYF.

This clonotype showed up many times. The J gene is TRBJ1-6, the V gene TRBV7-2; unclear D gene. Germline V gene sequence: CDR1 SGHTA, CDR2 FQGNSA. The CDR3 consists of 14 residues. V was trimmed by 5 bases and J by 9 bases, leaving 14 bases between them. CDR3 sequence: CASSHTREGSPLHF. Here the CDR3 DNA reads TGTGCCAGCAGCCATACAAGGGAAGGTTCACCCCTCCACTTT.

The chain couples TRBV14 to TRBJ2-1, with 11 bases identical to TRBD2. The CDR3 is 15 residues long. Per the germline V gene, CDR1 is SGHDN and CDR2 is FVKESK. V was clipped by 6 bases and J by 7 bases; unmatched bases: 8. CDR3 nucleotides: TGTGCCAGCAGTGTAGCGGGAGGGCCCAGAAATGAGCAGTTCTTC. Its translation is CASSVAGGPRNEQFF.

The table lists this clonotype with a few counts. The CDR3 DNA follows: TGTGCCAGCAGCCTGTTGGGACAAACCCTCTCTGGGGCCAACGTCCTGACTTTC. It is translated as CASSLLGQTLSGANVLTF. The J gene is TRBJ2-6, the V gene TRBV7-2, with a tentative D call TRBD1 (6 bases). V dropped 5 bases and J dropped 0 bases, with 17 bases sitting between them. The germline CDR1 and CDR2 sequences are SGHTA and FQGNSA. CDR3 length equals 18 residues.

The CDR3 is CASSYTPNEQFF. CDR3 sequence (DNA): TGTGCCAGCAGTTACACTCCCAATGAGCAGTTCTTC. The V and J genes are TRBV6-5 and TRBJ2-1; D not certain. Germline assignment: CDR1 MNHEY and CDR2 SVGAGI. Deletions cut 2 bases from V and 6 bases from J, with 5 bases between. This CDR3 is built from 12 residues.